The entry below gives a single T cell receptor (beta chain) sequence along with its context. This clonotype was seen many times. Its specific antigen is unknown. The input lacks base qualities; no much larger clone sits a single base away. The data derive from a study of T cells in Graves' hyperthyroidism and ophthalmopathy (dated by TCRdb to about 2019). As for the study more broadly: Peripheral blood samples were taken at the time of initial diagnosis, prior to any treatment. A discovery cohort of roughly 96 patients, about 44 with Graves' ophthalmopathy and 55 to 60 with stable Graves' hyperthyroidism, was used to find distinguishing TCR V-J signatures. Prospective prediction of ophthalmopathy was tested in an independent validation cohort of approximately 19 hyperthyroidism patients and 17 patients who later progressed to ophthalmopathy. The roughly 91 discovery patients were randomly split 7:3 into training and test sets. Thyroid tissue and blood T-cell repertoires from roughly 6 Graves' hyperthyroidism patients were also compared in the study. After blood sampling, hyperthyroidism patients were treated with methimazole at a starting dose of 30 mg daily, and ophthalmopathy patients were treated with high-dose intravenous methylprednisolone. According to the paper, TCR Vbeta CDR3 sequencing was carried out on 135 peripheral blood samples, which came from more than 40 ophthalmopathy, 75 or so hyperthyroidism and about 17 progressor patients. What the work shows at the level of the full study, not this receptor alone: In validation, the model predicted progression to ophthalmopathy a median of around 6.5 months before onset, with over 55% sensitivity and nearly 75% specificity. Blood samples also contained most of the expanded thyroid clonotypes (frequency above 0.001), which suggests that blood repertoires may reflect thyroid immune responses. Sample size was not statistically predetermined, and investigators were not blinded to group allocation. A model built on a 13 V-J signature distinguished ophthalmopathy from stable hyperthyroidism, reaching roughly 88% sensitivity and about 81% specificity in cross-validation and 80%/75% in testing.

V is pared back by 5 bases and J by 1 base, with 11 bases lying between the germline termini. Inclusive of the bounding cysteine and phenylalanine, the CDR3 is 15 residues long. CDR3 DNA is the only sequence kept; it has 45 bases, read in frame from the first base. Taken from the germline V gene, the CDR1 and CDR2 loops are WSHSY and SAAADI. A patient counted as having stable Graves' hyperthyroidism if no progression to ophthalmopathy occurred over 18 months of follow-up. The hyperthyroidism patients were between 18 and 65 years old and newly diagnosed, with a disease duration of less than 2 months. The study excluded patients with uncontrolled infections, other autoimmune diseases, pregnancy or lactation. Diagnoses were established on the basis of clinical symptoms, serum thyroxine and TRAb, thyroid ultrasound, and orbital computed tomography. PBMCs were isolated from approximately 10 ml of fresh peripheral blood by Ficoll-Paque density gradient centrifugation. Total RNA was extracted using Trizol reagent, and RNA quality was assessed on an Agilent 2100 Bioanalyzer.

The TCR beta CDR3 regions were amplified from the RNA transcripts. For the first round of RT-PCR on the TCR CDR3, the HTBI primer set was used together with the Qiagen OneStep RT-PCR kit. A second multiplex PCR round built the libraries, followed by size selection and purification. Sequencing of the libraries was done on an Illumina HiSeq2000 using paired-end 100 bp reads. The source study handled its data this way. SOAPnuke was used to process the raw data, with reads discarded if the reads contained adapters or uncalled bases, had a mean Phred below 15, or lacked an exact constant-primer or identifier match. COPE v1.2.5 was used to merge high-quality paired reads, and clonotypes were defined as unique nucleotide sequences. Clonotypes were aligned to IMGT TRBV, TRBD and TRBJ reference segments using MiTCR v1.1. Only V-J combinations with frequency above 0.0001, covering 98% to 99.2% of repertoires, were analysed. The TCS score was defined as the ratio of F50 (clonal expansion) to E x V (chaos), calculated using BLOSUM62-based TCRdist between CDR3 peptides within each V-J. Welch's t-statistics and random forest reduced several hundred V-J features to 13, which were used in a naive Bayes classifier (R e1071). The raw public data were reprocessed by TCRdb itself: fastp quality trimming at Q25, MiXCR clonotype calling, in-frame beta chains only. A single entry per CDR3 protein holds the most common genes and DNA from its merged rows. TCRdb, not the original authors, processed these V and J calls. This sample lists a few hundred thousand distinct CDR3 sequences; over 15% were detected once. The biggest ten clones account for around 3.6% of the sample.

Sequencing was carried out using blood. The sequence links TRBV10-2 to TRBJ2-2; the D segment may tentatively be TRBD1 or TRBD2, each giving 5 matched bases. The TCR originated in a woman between 18 and 29 years old with Graves' hyperthyroidism. The CDR3 region reads CASSLDSGNTGELFF. The sequenced DNA is TGCGCCAGCAGTCTCGACAGCGGGAACACCGGGGAGCTGTTTTTT.